This passage covers 28 T cell receptor beta chains from one sample sequenced in a study of CD4 T cells in relation to SARS-CoV-2 and coronaviruses. The protocol was immunoSEQ multiplex PCR, while the TCRdb copy is restricted to in-frame clones and leaves out a portion. The data show about 29,000 clones, with roughly four fifths seen just once and approximately 22% held by the top ten. Before the COVID-19 pandemic, during about 2010-2018, CD4+ T cells were taken from unexposed donors. Isolation of CD4+ T cells took place after roughly nine days in culture. No antigen is known for these receptors. Sequencing used CD4+ T cells from PBMCs, cultured in vitro. These receptors all come from a human donor in good health.

The chain recombines TRBV29-1 with TRBJ1-1; possibly TRBD1 for D (6 bases). The CDR3 runs to 12 residues. V was shortened by 6 bases and J by 0 bases, with 8 bases between the two germline ends. The germline V gene encodes CDR1 SQVTM and CDR2 ANQGSEA. The CDR3 coding sequence is TGCAGCGTGGACAGCTTGAACACTGAAGCTTTCTTT. This translates into CSVDSLNTEAFF.

In its sample, this clone was seen a few times. This chain connects TRBV6-5 to TRBJ2-7, with TRBD1 as a possible D gene (5 bases). V was trimmed by 7 bases and J by 6 bases, leaving 10 bases between them. Germline CDR1 MNHEY, CDR2 SVGAGI. This CDR3 region has 11 residues. The CDR3 DNA is TGTGCCAGCACCCAGGGCGTCGAGCAGTACTTC. This gives the protein CASTQGVEQYF.

This chain connects TRBV3-1 (or the pseudogene TRBV3-2) to TRBJ1-3, with 8 bases matching TRBD1. The CDR3 is 14 residues long. The germline V gene has CDR1 LGHDT and CDR2 YNNKEL (reference sequence). J lost 5 bases, V lost 4 bases, and 4 bases had no gene match. CDR3 amino acids: CASSLDRARNTIYF. The CDR3 nucleotides read TGTGCCAGCAGCCTGGACAGGGCTAGAAACACCATATATTTT.

The gene calls are TRBV5-1 and TRBJ1-2; 8 nucleotides match TRBD1. This CDR3 has 14 residues. CDR1 is SGHRS and CDR2 is YFSETQ in the germline V gene. The V gene end was trimmed by 4 bases and the J gene end by 4 bases; junction bases not matched to a gene: 6. DNA of the CDR3: TGCGCCAGCAGCCTGGACAGGGCGGCCTATGGCTACACCTTC. Its translation: CASSLDRAAYGYTF. Complete variable domain (other parts from reference TRBV5-1 and TRBJ1-2): KAGVTQTPRYLIKTRGQQVTLSCSPISGHRSVSWYQQTPGQGLQFLFEYFSETQRNKGNFPGRFSGRQFSNSRSEMNVSTLELGDSALYLCASSLDRAAYGYTFGSGTRLTVV.

V gene TRBV5-5 combines with J gene TRBJ1-1; 10 nucleotides line up with TRBD1. This CDR3 has 16 residues. The V gene's germline CDR1 is SGHKS and CDR2 YYEKEE (reference sequence). V was pared by 3 bases and J by 10 bases, with 15 bases of the junction left unmatched. The CDR3 nucleotides are TGTGCCAGCAGCTACGCCTATTTGGGGACAGGGGTCGGAGCTTTCTTT. It yields the protein CASSYAYLGTGVGAFF.

The V call is TRBV25-1, the J call TRBJ1-3; TRBD1 matches 9 bases. CDR1 and CDR2 from the germline V gene are MGHDK and SYGVNS. The CDR3 sequence is 15 residues long. V lost 4 bases and J lost 0; bases outside the gene matches: 1. CDR3 DNA sequence: TGTGCCAGCAGTGGGACAGGGGCCTCTGGAAACACCATATATTTT. Translating it yields CASSGTGASGNTIYF.

This chain connects TRBV6-5 to TRBJ2-7; the D gene is possibly TRBD1 (5 bases). The CDR3 covers 15 residues. Between the trimmed V and J ends, which lost 0 bases and 0 bases, there was a span of 9 bases. Germline loops: CDR1 MNHEY, CDR2 SVGAGI. CDR3 DNA sequence: TGTGCCAGCAGTTACTCCCTAGACAGCTCCTACGAGCAGTACTTC. It translates to CASSYSLDSSYEQYF.

This clone has only one observation. This rearrangement joins TRBV4-2 to TRBJ1-4; TRBD1 matches at 8 bases. The germline V gene encodes CDR1 LGHNA and CDR2 YNFKEQ. The CDR3 sequence is 14 residues long. V was pared by 3 bases and J by 6 bases, with 3 bases of the junction left unmatched. The chain's CDR3 is CASSQAGGDEKLFF. The CDR3 bases are TGTGCCAGCAGCCAGGCAGGGGGCGATGAAAAACTGTTTTTT.

The gene calls are TRBV5-6 and TRBJ2-1; D call uncertain. The CDR3 runs to 15 residues. The germline V gene encodes CDR1 SGHDT and CDR2 YYEEEE. Trimming removed 5 bases from V and 0 bases from J, with 12 bases in between. The CDR3 loop is CASSTEIFSYNEQFF. The CDR3 coding sequence is TGTGCCAGCAGTACAGAGATTTTCTCCTACAATGAGCAGTTCTTC.

The chain couples TRBV6-5 to TRBJ1-2, with unresolved D. Germline assignment: CDR1 MNHEY and CDR2 SVGAGI. V lost 0 bases and J 8 bases, leaving 13 bases between the germline ends. The CDR3 consists of 14 residues. DNA of the CDR3: TGTGCCAGCAGTTACTCGAGAGGGCCCGGGGGCTACACCTTC. Translated: CASSYSRGPGGYTF.

This chain links TRBV2 with TRBJ1-2; 7 nucleotides line up with TRBD1. Germline V gene data show CDR1 as SNHLY and CDR2 as FYNNEI. This CDR3 is 14 amino acids long. The V and J ends lost 3 bases and 8 bases, in that order; junction bases with no gene match: 9. CDR3 loop: CASSDDLTGQGYTF. The DNA of the CDR3 is TGTGCCAGCAGTGACGACCTGACAGGGCAAGGCTACACCTTC.

The J gene is TRBJ1-4, the V gene TRBV6-5, with D unresolved. The germline V and J ends were trimmed by 2 bases and 8 bases, with 12 bases remaining between them. Germline V gene data show CDR1 as MNHEY and CDR2 as SVGAGI. CDR3 length: 14 amino acids. The CDR3 nucleotides are TGTGCCAGCAGTTACGGAGGAGGCGACGAAAAACTGTTTTTT. As protein: CASSYGGGDEKLFF.

The rearrangement uses TRBV19 and TRBJ2-1, with D tentatively TRBD1 or TRBD2 (5 bases each). The ends were cut back, 1 base at V and 2 bases at J, with 12 bases in the middle. The CDR3 length is 16 residues. Germline loops: CDR1 LNHDA, CDR2 SQIVND (reference sequence). CDR3 DNA: TGTGCCAGTAGTATAGGGGGGACCAAGGCCTACAATGAGCAGTTCTTC. This codes for CASSIGGTKAYNEQFF.

The J gene is TRBJ2-7, the V gene TRBV28, with 8 bases fitting TRBD1. The germline CDR1 and CDR2 sequences are MDHEN and SYDVKM. V lost 6 bases to trimming and J lost 2 bases; unmatched junction nucleotides: 3. This CDR3 comprises 13 residues. The CDR3 sequence is CASSSGGPYEQYF. For the CDR3, the DNA is TGTGCCAGCAGCTCAGGGGGCCCCTACGAGCAGTACTTC. Complete variable domain (other parts from reference TRBV28 and TRBJ2-7): DVKVTQSSRYLVKRTGEKVFLECVQDMDHENMFWYRQDPGLGLRLIYFSYDVKMKEKGDIPEGYSVSREKKERFSLILESASTNQTSMYLCASSSGGPYEQYFGPGTRLTVT.

The gene calls are TRBV6-2 or TRBV6-3 and TRBJ2-5; the D is unclear. Germline assignment: CDR1 MNHEY and CDR2 SVGEGT. This CDR3 is 15 amino acids long. V was trimmed by 10 bases and J by 1 base, leaving 19 bases between them. CDR3 bases: TGTGCCACCACCCCCTTGTCGAACCTCCAAGAGACCCAGTACTTC. Translated, it gives CATTPLSNLQETQYF.

The chain employs TRBV7-2 and TRBJ2-4; no firm D call. CDR3 size: 15 residues. V lost 2 bases to trimming and J lost 3 bases, with 11 bases between them. Germline values: CDR1 SGHTA, CDR2 FQGNSA. CDR3 in DNA: TGTGCCAGCAGCTTAAATCCCACGGTCAAAAACATTCAGTACTTC. Its protein product is CASSLNPTVKNIQYF. The full variable domain, rest sourced from reference TRBV7-2 and TRBJ2-4, is GAGVSQSPSNKVTEKGKDVELRCDPISGHTALYWYRQSLGQGLEFLIYFQGNSAPDKSGLPSDRFSAERTGGSVSTLTIQRTQQEDSAVYLCASSLNPTVKNIQYFGAGTRLSVL.

This clone was picked up one time. The J gene is TRBJ2-3, the V gene TRBV27; 14 bases fit TRBD2. J gave up 5 bases and V 2 bases, and 9 bases lay outside the gene matches. CDR1 MNHEY and CDR2 SMNVEV come from the germline V gene (reference sequence). CDR3 length equals 18 residues. In nucleotides, the CDR3 is TGTGCCAGCAGTTTACCCGGGACTAGCGGGAGTGGGATAGATACGCAGTATTTT. Its translation is CASSLPGTSGSGIDTQYF.

The V call is TRBV7-2, the J call TRBJ2-3, with TRBD1 identical over 8 bases. There are 15 residues in the CDR3. Germline CDR1 and CDR2: SGHTA and FQGNSA. The J segment lost 2 bases and the V segment lost 2 bases, leaving 3 bases of the junction unmatched. Here the CDR3 reads CASSLRQGHTDTQYF. The CDR3 coding sequence is TGTGCCAGCAGCTTAAGACAGGGGCACACAGATACGCAGTATTTT.

The chain recombines TRBV7-7 with TRBJ2-5; no clear D gene. CDR1 SSHAT and CDR2 FNYEAQ come from the germline V gene (reference sequence). The length of the CDR3 is 14 residues. The V gene lost 4 bases and the J gene lost 2 bases, with 11 bases spanning the gap. In DNA, the CDR3 is TGTGCCAGCAGCTCTGGTAACACTCAAGAGACCCAGTACTTC. This codes for CASSSGNTQETQYF.

This chain links TRBV12-3 or TRBV12-4 with TRBJ2-7; 7 nucleotides match TRBD1. The V and J ends lost 5 bases and 4 bases, in that order; junction bases with no gene match: 5. This CDR3 has 13 amino acids. The DNA for the CDR3 is TGTGCCAGCAGTAAAGACAGGGTGTACGAGCAGTACTTC. Encoded protein: CASSKDRVYEQYF.

This clone was detected only once. The chain couples TRBV28 to TRBJ2-2, with D perhaps matching TRBD1 (7 bases). Trimming removed 2 bases at V and 5 bases at J, with 12 bases between. The V gene's germline CDR1 is MDHEN and CDR2 SYDVKM. The CDR3 consists of 15 residues. The chain's CDR3 is CASSLGQGGTGELFF. CDR3 DNA sequence: TGTGCCAGCAGTTTAGGGCAGGGGGGAACCGGGGAGCTGTTTTTT.

This sequence joins TRBV5-1 and TRBJ2-5; 9 nucleotides align to TRBD1. The CDR3 has 17 amino acids. Germline-derived CDR1 and CDR2 are SGHRS and YFSETQ. Unmatched junction bases numbered 18, after V lost 7 bases and J lost 5 bases. CDR3 residues: CASRKNRGRDLGETQYF. In DNA form, the CDR3 reads TGCGCCAGCCGTAAGAACAGGGGGCGCGACCTTGGGGAGACCCAGTACTTC. The full variable domain, rest sourced from reference TRBV5-1 and TRBJ2-5, is KAGVTQTPRYLIKTRGQQVTLSCSPISGHRSVSWYQQTPGQGLQFLFEYFSETQRNKGNFPGRFSGRQFSNSRSEMNVSTLELGDSALYLCASRKNRGRDLGETQYFGPGTRLLVL.

In regard to this clone: One end of the junction fails to match germline, which may point to a read error. The chain carries TRBV11-2 and TRBJ1-1; tentative D call: TRBD1 (5 bases). CDR1 is SGHAT, CDR2 FQNNGV, per germline. The CDR3 runs to 13 residues. In DNA form, the CDR3 reads TGTGCCAGCAGCTTAGATCGCTCGTGGGGGAGACGGTTT. It codes for CASSLDRSWGRRF.

This clone was counted a single time. The V gene is TRBV3-1 (or the pseudogene TRBV3-2), the J gene TRBJ1-2, with D perhaps matching TRBD1 (6 bases). CDR1 and CDR2 from the germline V gene are LGHDT and YNNKEL (reference sequence). This CDR3 has 14 residues. Trimming left V 5 bases short and J 7 bases short, with 17 bases between. CDR3 loop: CASSGGGGAGGYTF. The DNA of the CDR3 is TGTGCCAGCAGCGGCGGTGGGGGGGCGGGTGGCTACACCTTC.

This chain links TRBV2 with TRBJ1-6, with TRBD1 as a possible D gene (5 bases). Germline assignment: CDR1 SNHLY and CDR2 FYNNEI. V dropped 2 bases and J dropped 7 bases, with 12 bases sitting between them. CDR3 length: 15 residues. The CDR3: CASSEMGGSNSPLHF. CDR3 in DNA: TGTGCCAGCAGTGAAATGGGGGGTAGCAATTCACCCCTCCACTTT.

In the case of this clone: Sequence at one end of the junction differs from germline and may be a read error. This chain links TRBV27 with TRBJ2-1; 8 bases fit TRBD2. This CDR3 region has 13 residues. Looked up from germline, CDR1 is MNHEY and CDR2 is SMNVEV (reference sequence). The CDR3: CASRTGGKPKWVF. The CDR3 DNA follows: TGTGCCAGCAGAACGGGGGGGAAGCCCAAGTGGGTCTTC.

The chain carries TRBV4-2 and TRBJ1-3; D might be TRBD1 (6 bases). Per germline, CDR1 LGHNA and CDR2 YNFKEQ. The CDR3 has 18 amino acids. V lost 1 base, J lost 0 bases, and 16 bases lay in between. CDR3 sequence (DNA): TGTGCCAGCAGCCAAGCGAGAACAGGGCCCTACTCTGGAAACACCATATATTTT. Amino acids: CASSQARTGPYSGNTIYF.

The CDR3 loop is CASSQDGGPKHNEQFF. The CDR3 nucleotides read TGTGCCAGCAGCCAAGATGGGGGACCGAAACACAATGAGCAGTTCTTC. The V and J genes are TRBV14 and TRBJ2-1, with D possibly called TRBD1 or TRBD2 (5 bases each). V lost 0 bases to trimming and J lost 5 bases, with 14 bases between them. The CDR3 consists of 16 residues. Germline-derived CDR1 and CDR2 are SGHDN and FVKESK.